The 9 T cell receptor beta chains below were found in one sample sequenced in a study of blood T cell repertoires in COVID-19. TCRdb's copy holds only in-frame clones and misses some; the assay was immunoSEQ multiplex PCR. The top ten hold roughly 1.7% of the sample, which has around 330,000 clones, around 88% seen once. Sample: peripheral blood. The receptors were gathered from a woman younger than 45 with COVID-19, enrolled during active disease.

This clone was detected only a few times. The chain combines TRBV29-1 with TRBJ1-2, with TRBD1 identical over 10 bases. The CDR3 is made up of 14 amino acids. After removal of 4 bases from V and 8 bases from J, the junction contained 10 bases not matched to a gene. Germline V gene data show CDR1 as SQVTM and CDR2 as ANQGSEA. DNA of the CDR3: TGCAGCGTTGTTGTTCCGGGACAGGGGTTCGGCTACACCTTC. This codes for CSVVVPGQGFGYTF.

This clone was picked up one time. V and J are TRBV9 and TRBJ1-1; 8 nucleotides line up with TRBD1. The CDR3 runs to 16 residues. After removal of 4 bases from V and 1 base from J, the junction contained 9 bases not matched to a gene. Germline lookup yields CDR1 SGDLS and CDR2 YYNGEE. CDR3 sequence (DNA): TGTGCCAGCAGCCTAACCCCGACAGGGGCGAACACTGAAGCTTTCTTT. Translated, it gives CASSLTPTGANTEAFF.

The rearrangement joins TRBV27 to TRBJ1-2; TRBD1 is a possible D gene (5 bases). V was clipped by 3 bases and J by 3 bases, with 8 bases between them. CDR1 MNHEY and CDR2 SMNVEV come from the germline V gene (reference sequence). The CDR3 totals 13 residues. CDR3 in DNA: TGTGCCAGCAGTTTGGGGGAGGACTATGGCTACACCTTC. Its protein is CASSLGEDYGYTF.

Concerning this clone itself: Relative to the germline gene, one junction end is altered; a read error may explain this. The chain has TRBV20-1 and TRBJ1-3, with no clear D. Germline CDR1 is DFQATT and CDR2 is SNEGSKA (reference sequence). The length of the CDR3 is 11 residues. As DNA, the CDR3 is TGCAGTGCTTCATCTGGCAACACCATATATTTT. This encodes CSASSGNTIYF.

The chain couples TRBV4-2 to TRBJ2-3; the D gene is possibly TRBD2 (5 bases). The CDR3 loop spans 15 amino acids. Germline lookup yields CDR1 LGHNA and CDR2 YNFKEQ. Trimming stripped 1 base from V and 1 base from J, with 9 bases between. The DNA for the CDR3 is TGTGCCAGCAGCCAAGGCCTGCGGGGCACAGATACGCAGTATTTT. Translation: CASSQGLRGTDTQYF.

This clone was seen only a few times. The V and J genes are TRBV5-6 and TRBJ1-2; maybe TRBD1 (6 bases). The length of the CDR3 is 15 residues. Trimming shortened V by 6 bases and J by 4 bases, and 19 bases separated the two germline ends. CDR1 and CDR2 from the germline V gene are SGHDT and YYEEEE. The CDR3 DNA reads TGTGCCAGCACCCCCGGCGGGGGGCGCTTCTATGGCTACACCTTC. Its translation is CASTPGGGRFYGYTF. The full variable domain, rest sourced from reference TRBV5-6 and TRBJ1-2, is DAGVTQSPTHLIKTRGQQVTLRCSPKSGHDTVSWYQQALGQGPQFIFQYYEEEERQRGNFPDRFSGHQFPNYSSELNVNALLLGDSALYLCASTPGGGRFYGYTFGSGTRLTVV.

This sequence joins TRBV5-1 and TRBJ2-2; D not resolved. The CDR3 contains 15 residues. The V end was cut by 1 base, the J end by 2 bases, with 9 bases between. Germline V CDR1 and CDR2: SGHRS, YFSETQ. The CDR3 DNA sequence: TGCGCCAGCAGCTTGTCCGAGAAAAACACCGGGGAGCTGTTTTTT. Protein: CASSLSEKNTGELFF.

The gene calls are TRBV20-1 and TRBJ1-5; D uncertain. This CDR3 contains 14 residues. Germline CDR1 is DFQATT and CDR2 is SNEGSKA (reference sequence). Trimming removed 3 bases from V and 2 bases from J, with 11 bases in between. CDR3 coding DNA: TGCAGTGCTAGTGGCGAGTCGGGCAATCAGCCCCAGCATTTT. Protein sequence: CSASGESGNQPQHF.

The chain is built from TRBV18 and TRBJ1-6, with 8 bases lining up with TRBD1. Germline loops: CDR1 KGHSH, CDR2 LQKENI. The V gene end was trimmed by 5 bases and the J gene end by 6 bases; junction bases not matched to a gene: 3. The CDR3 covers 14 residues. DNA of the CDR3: TGTGCCAGCTCAAGGGACAGGAGTAATTCACCCCTCCACTTT. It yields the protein CASSRDRSNSPLHF.